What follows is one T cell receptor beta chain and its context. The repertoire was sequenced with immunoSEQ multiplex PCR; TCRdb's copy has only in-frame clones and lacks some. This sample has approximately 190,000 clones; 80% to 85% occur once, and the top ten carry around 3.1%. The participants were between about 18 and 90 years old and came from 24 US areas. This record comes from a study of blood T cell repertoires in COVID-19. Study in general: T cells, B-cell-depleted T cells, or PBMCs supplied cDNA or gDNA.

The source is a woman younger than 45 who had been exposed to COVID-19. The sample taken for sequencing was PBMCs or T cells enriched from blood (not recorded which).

CDR3 DNA sequence: TGTGCCAGCAGAGACCCCCCGCCGGGATCCTACGAGCAGTACTTC. This codes for CASRDPPPGSYEQYF. The chain uses TRBV5-5 and TRBJ2-7; perhaps TRBD2 as D (5 bases). The V gene lost 5 bases and the J gene lost 1 base, with 16 bases spanning the gap. CDR3 length equals 15 residues. Germline V gene sequence: CDR1 SGHKS, CDR2 YYEKEE (reference sequence).